The T cell receptor beta chain described here comes from a study of blood T cell repertoires in COVID-19. Overall study: Samples of COVID-19 (acute and convalescent) were obtained from the United States, Italy and Spain.

Per the study methods: Reference gene primer amplification gave nucleated cell count estimates. The repertoire was sequenced with immunoSEQ multiplex PCR; TCRdb's copy has only in-frame clones and lacks some. V and J calls and clone size come straight from that table; D and trimming were deduced from the DNA. The data contain 250,000 to 350,000 clones, around 89% of them singletons. This clone showed up just once. CDR1 is MNHEY and CDR2 is SVGAGI in the germline V gene. V lost 0 bases and J lost 3; bases outside the gene matches: 4. This CDR3 is 15 amino acids long. The sequenced material came from peripheral blood. This chain uses TRBV6-5 with TRBJ1-1, with TRBD1 matching over 7 bases. This sequence was found in a woman aged 50 to 65 with COVID-19, enrolled during active disease. The CDR3 region is CASSYSFRGDTEAFF. Written as DNA, the CDR3 is TGTGCCAGCAGTTACTCGTTCAGGGGGGACACTGAAGCTTTCTTT.